What follows is one TCR beta chain and its context. As yet, its antigen is unknown. One entry per CDR3 protein, called by TCRdb with MiXCR from the 5' RACE reads. The data show under 300,000 distinct CDR3 sequences, about 8.5% seen once. This entry is derived from a study of identical twins. Whole-study results and caveats: Conclusions rested on cross-sectional statistics rather than following the same donors.

The same specimen was also included in a second study, on yellow fever vaccine responses in identical twins. From that report: Twins' vaccine T cell responses reportedly seemed partly convergent and partly personalized.

The specimen sequenced was CD8+ T cells sorted from blood. This clonotype originated in a woman under 30 in good health.

The CDR3 DNA is TGTGCCAGCAGCTTGTGGCCAAATGATGCAACTAATGAAAAACTGTTTTTT. Amino acids: CASSLWPNDATNEKLFF. The V and J genes are TRBV5-6 and TRBJ1-4; unclear D gene. Looked up from germline, CDR1 is SGHDT and CDR2 is YYEEEE. Trimming took off 1 base at V and 0 bases at J, with 13 bases between the two ends. This CDR3 comprises 17 residues.